This section outlines one T cell receptor (beta chain) sequence together with its context. CDR3 length equals 14 residues. The germline V gene encodes CDR1 KGHSY and CDR2 FQNENV. J lost 4 bases, V lost 3 bases, and 1 base had no gene match. This table comes from immunoSEQ multiplex PCR, and its TCRdb copy is limited to in-frame clones, with some not included. The sample carries some 340,000 clones, about 86% recorded once. The sample comes from a study of blood T cell repertoires in COVID-19. V usage is TRBV16 and J usage is TRBJ1-3; 9 bases map to TRBD1. This TCR was sampled from a young man with active or convalescent COVID-19. The sample taken for sequencing was peripheral blood. CDR3 bases: TGTGCCAGCAGCCACGGACAGGGGGGAAACACCATATATTTT. Amino acids: CASSHGQGGNTIYF.